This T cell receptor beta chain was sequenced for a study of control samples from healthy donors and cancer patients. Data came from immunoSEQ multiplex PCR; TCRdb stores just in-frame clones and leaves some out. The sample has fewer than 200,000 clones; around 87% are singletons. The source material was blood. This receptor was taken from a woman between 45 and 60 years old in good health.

DNA of the CDR3: TGCGCCAGCAGCTTCGGGGCAGGGTCGGACTATGGCTACACCTTC. It is translated as CASSFGAGSDYGYTF. V usage is TRBV5-1 and J usage is TRBJ1-2; the D gene is possibly TRBD1 (5 bases). CDR1 and CDR2 (germline): SGHRS, YFSETQ. V lost 2 bases and J 3 bases, leaving 14 bases between the germline ends. The CDR3 runs 15 residues.